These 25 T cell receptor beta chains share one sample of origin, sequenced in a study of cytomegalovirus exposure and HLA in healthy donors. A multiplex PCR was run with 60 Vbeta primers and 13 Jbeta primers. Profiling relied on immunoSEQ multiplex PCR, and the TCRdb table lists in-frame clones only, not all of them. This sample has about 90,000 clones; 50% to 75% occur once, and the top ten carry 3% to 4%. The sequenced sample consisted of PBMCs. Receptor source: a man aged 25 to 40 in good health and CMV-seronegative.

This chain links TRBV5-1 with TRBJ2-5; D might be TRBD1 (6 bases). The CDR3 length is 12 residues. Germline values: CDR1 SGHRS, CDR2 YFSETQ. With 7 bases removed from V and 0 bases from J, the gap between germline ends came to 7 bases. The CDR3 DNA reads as TGCGCCAGCTGGGACAACCAAGAGACCCAGTACTTC. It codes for CASWDNQETQYF.

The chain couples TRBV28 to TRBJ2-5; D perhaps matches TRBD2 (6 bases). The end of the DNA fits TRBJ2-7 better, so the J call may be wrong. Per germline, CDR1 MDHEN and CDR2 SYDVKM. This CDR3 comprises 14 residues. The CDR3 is CASSSFAGTYEQYF. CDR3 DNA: TGTGCCAGCAGTTCGTTTGCGGGAACCTACGAGCAGTACTTC.

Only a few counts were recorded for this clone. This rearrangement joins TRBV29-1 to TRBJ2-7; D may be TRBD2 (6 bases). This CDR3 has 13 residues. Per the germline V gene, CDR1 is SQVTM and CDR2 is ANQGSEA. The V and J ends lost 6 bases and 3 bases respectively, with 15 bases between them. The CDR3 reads CSVLGGFGYEQYF. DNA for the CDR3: TGCAGCGTCCTGGGGGGATTCGGCTACGAGCAGTACTTC.

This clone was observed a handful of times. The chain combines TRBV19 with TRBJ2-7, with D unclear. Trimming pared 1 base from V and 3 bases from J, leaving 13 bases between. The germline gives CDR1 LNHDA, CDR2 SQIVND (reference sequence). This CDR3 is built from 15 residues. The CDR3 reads CASSIGSGDYYEQYF. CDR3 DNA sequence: TGTGCCAGTAGTATAGGTTCCGGAGATTACTACGAGCAGTACTTC.

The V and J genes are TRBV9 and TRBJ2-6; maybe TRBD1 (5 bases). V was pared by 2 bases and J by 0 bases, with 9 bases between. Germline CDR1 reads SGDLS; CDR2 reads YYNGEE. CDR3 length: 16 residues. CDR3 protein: CASSVTGASGANVLTF. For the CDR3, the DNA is TGTGCCAGCAGCGTTACAGGAGCCTCTGGGGCCAACGTCCTGACTTTC.

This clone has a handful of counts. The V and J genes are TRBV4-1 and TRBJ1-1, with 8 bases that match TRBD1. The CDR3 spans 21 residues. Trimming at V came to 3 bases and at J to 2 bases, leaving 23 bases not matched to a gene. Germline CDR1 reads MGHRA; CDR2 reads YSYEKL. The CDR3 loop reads CASSQRGWDRPIVPVNTEAFF. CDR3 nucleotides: TGCGCCAGCAGCCAGAGAGGGTGGGACAGGCCCATTGTCCCCGTAAACACTGAAGCTTTCTTT.

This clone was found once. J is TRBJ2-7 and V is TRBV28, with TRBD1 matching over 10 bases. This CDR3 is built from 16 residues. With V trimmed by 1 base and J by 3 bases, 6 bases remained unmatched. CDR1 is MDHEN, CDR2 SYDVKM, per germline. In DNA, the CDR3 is TGTGCCAGCAGTTTATTCCCCGGGACAGGGGACTACGAGCAGTACTTC. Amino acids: CASSLFPGTGDYEQYF.

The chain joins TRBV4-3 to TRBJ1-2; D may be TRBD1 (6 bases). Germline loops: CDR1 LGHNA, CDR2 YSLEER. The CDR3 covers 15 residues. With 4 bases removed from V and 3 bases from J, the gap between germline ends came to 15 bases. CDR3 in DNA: TGCGCCAGCAGCCCAGAGGGGGGGGCGTACTATGGCTACACCTTC. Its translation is CASSPEGGAYYGYTF.

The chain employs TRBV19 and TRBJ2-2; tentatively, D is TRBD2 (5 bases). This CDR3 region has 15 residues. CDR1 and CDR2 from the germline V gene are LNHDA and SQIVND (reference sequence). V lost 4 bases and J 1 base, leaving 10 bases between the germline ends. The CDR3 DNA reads TGTGCCAGTAGTACTGGCGAGGGGAACACCGGGGAGCTGTTTTTT. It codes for CASSTGEGNTGELFF. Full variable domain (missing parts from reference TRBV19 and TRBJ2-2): DGGITQSPKYLFRKEGQNVTLSCEQNLNHDAMYWYRQDPGQGLRLIYYSQIVNDFQKGDIAEGYSVSREKKESFPLTVTSAQKNPTAFYLCASSTGEGNTGELFFGEGSRLTVL.

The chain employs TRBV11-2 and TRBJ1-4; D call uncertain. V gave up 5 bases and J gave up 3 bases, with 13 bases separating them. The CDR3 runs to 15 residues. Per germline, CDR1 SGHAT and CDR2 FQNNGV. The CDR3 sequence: CASSRRQVANEKLFF. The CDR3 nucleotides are TGTGCCAGCAGCCGTCGCCAGGTCGCTAATGAAAAACTGTTTTTT. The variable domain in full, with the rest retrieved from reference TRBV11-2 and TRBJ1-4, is EAGVAQSPRYKIIEKRQSVAFWCNPISGHATLYWYQQILGQGPKLLIQFQNNGVVDDSQLPKDRFSAERLKGVDSTLKIQPAKLEDSAVYLCASSRRQVANEKLFFGSGTQLSVL.

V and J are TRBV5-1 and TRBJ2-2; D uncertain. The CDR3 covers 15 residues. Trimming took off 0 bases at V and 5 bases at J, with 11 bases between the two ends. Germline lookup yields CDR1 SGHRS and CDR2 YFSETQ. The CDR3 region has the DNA TGCGCCAGCAGCTTGGGACGGAGTAGTACCGGGGAGCTGTTTTTT. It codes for CASSLGRSSTGELFF.

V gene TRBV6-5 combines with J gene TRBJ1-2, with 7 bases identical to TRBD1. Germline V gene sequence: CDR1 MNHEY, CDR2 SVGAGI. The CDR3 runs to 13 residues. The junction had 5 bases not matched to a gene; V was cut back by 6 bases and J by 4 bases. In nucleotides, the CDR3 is TGTGCCAGCAGCCAGGACAGGTTCTATGGCTACACCTTC. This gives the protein CASSQDRFYGYTF.

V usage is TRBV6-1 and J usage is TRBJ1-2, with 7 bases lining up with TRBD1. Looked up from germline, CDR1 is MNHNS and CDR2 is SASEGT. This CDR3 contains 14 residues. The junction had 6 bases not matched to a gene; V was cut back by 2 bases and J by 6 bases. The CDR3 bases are TGTGCCAGCAGTGAAAGACAGGGATGGGATGGCTACACCTTC. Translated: CASSERQGWDGYTF.

The CDR3 loop reads CASSDRALRTSGSFLGQFF. Here the CDR3 DNA reads TGTGCCAGCAGTGACAGGGCGCTTAGAACTAGCGGGAGCTTCCTGGGGCAGTTCTTC. This rearrangement joins TRBV6-1 to TRBJ2-1; 11 bases are shared with TRBD2. The CDR3 runs to 19 residues. J lost 12 bases, V lost 3 bases, and 22 bases had no gene match. Per the germline V gene, CDR1 is MNHNS and CDR2 is SASEGT.

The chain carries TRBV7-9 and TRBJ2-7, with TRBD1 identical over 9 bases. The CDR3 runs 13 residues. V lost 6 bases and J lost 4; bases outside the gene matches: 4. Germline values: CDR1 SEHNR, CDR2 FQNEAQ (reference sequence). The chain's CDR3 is CASRPGQGYEQYF. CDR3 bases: TGTGCCAGCAGACCGGGACAGGGTTACGAGCAGTACTTC. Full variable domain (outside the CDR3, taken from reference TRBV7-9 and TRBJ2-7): DTGVSQNPRHKITKRGQNVTFRCDPISEHNRLYWYRQTLGQGPEFLTYFQNEAQLEKSRLLSDRFSAERPKGSFSTLEIQRTEQGDSAMYLCASRPGQGYEQYFGPGTRLTVT.

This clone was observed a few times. The CDR3 bases are TGCGCCAGCAGCTTGGTTGTAGCGGGAGGCCTTAAGTTCTTC. Residues: CASSLVVAGGLKFF. The rearrangement joins TRBV5-1 to TRBJ2-1, with 10 bases lining up with TRBD2. The germline CDR1 and CDR2 sequences are SGHRS and YFSETQ. After removal of 0 bases from V and 14 bases from J, the junction contained 8 bases not matched to a gene. This CDR3 contains 14 residues.

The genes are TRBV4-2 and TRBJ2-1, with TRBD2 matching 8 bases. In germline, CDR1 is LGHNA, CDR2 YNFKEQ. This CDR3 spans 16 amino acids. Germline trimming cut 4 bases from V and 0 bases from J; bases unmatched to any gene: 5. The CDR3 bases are TGTGCCAGCAGCCTCCGACTAGCGTTCTCCTACAATGAGCAGTTCTTC. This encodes CASSLRLAFSYNEQFF.

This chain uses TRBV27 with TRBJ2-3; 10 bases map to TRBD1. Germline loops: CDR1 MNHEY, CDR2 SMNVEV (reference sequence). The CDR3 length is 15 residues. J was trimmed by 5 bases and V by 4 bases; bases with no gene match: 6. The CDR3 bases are TGTGCCAGCAGTTCCGGACAGGGGGTGGGAGATACGCAGTATTTT. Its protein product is CASSSGQGVGDTQYF.

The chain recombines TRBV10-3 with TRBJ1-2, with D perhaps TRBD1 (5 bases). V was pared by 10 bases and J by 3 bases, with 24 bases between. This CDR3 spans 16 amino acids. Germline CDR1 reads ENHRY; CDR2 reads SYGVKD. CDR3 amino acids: CATSDRRRSLYYGYTF. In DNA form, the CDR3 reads TGTGCCACCTCAGACAGAAGGCGGTCCTTATACTATGGCTACACCTTC.

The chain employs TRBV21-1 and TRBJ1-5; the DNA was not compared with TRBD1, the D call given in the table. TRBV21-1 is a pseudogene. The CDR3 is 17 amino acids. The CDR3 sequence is CASSKGNGDRAYQPQHF. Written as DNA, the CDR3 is TGTGCCAGCAGCAAAGGGAATGGGGACAGGGCCTATCAGCCCCAGCATTTT.

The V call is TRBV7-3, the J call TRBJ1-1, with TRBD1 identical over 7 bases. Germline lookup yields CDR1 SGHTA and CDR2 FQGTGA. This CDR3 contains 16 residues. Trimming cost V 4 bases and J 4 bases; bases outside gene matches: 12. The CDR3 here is CASSSSRQGRFTEAFF. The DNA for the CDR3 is TGTGCCAGCAGCTCCAGCCGACAGGGTAGATTCACTGAAGCTTTCTTT.

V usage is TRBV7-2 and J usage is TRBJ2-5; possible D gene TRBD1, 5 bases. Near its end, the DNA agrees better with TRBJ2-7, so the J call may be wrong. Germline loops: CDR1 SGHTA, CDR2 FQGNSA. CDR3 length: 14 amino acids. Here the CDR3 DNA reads TGTGCCAGCAGCACAATGGCAGGGTTCTACGAGCAGTACTTC. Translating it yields CASSTMAGFYEQYF.

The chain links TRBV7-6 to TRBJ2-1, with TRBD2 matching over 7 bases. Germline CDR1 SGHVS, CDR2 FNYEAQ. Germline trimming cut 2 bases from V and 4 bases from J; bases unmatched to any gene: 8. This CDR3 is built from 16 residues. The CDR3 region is CASSLWAPSGYNEQFF. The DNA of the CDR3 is TGTGCCAGCAGCTTATGGGCCCCTAGCGGATACAATGAGCAGTTCTTC.

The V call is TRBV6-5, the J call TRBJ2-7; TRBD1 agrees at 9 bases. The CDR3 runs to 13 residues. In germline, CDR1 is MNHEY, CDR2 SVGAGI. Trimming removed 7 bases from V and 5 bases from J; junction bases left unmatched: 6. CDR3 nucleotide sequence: TGTGCCAGCACTGACCGGACAGGGGACGAGCAGTACTTC. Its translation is CASTDRTGDEQYF.

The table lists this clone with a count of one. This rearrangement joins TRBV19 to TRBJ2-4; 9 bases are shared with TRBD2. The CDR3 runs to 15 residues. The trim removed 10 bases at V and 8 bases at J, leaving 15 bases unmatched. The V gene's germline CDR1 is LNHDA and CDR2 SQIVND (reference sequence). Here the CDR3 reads CATRNSGGNEDIQYF. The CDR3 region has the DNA TGTGCCACAAGAAATAGCGGGGGAAACGAAGACATTCAGTACTTC. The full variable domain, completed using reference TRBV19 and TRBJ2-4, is DGGITQSPKYLFRKEGQNVTLSCEQNLNHDAMYWYRQDPGQGLRLIYYSQIVNDFQKGDIAEGYSVSREKKESFPLTVTSAQKNPTAFYLCATRNSGGNEDIQYFGAGTRLSVL.